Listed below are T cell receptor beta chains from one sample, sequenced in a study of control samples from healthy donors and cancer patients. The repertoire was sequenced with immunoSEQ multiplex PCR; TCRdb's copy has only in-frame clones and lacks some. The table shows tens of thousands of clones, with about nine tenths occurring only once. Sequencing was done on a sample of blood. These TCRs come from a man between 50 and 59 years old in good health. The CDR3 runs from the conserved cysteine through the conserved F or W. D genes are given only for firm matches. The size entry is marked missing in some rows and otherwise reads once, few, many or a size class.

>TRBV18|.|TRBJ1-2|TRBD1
TGTGCCAGCTCATCCCCCCCGGGACAGGGGAAGAGGACCCGGCGGGGCTACACCTTC
CASSSPPGQGKRTRRGYTF
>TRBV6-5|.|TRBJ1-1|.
TGTGCCATTGGGACTCCCGTCACTGAAGCTTTCTTT
CAIGTPVTEAFF
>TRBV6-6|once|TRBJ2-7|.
TGTGCCAGCAGTCAGACAGCCTACGAGCAGTACTTC
CASSQTAYEQYF
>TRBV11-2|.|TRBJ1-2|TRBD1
TGTGCCAGCAGCCAGGCCAGGACAGGGCCAAGGGGCTACACCTTC
CASSQARTGPRGYTF
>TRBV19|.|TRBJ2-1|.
TGTGCCAGTAGTATAGATCCGGAGACCTCGCAGTTCTTC
CASSIDPETSQFF
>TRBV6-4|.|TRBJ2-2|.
TGTGCCAGCTCTAGGGAACTGAACACCGGGGAGCTGTTTTTT
CASSRELNTGELFF
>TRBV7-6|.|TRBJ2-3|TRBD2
TGTGCCAGCAGCTTAGGGGCGGGGGAAGCAGATACGCAGTATTTT
CASSLGAGEADTQYF
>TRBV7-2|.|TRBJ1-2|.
TGTGCCAGCAGTTTTGGATCCTATGGCTACACCTTC
CASSFGSYGYTF
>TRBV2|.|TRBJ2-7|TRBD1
TGTGCCAGCAGTCAGTCTACCGGGACAGGGGGCTACGAGCAGTACTTC
CASSQSTGTGGYEQYF
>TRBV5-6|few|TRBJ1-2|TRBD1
TGTGCCAGCAGCCACGACAGGGGCAAAGGCTACACCTTC
CASSHDRGKGYTF
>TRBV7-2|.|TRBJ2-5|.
TGTGCCAGCAGCAGAGGAGTTTGGGAGGAGACCCAGTACTTC
CASSRGVWEETQYF
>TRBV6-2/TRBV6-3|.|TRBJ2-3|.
TGTGCCAGCAGTTCACAATGGGGGGTTTTAGATACGCAGTATTTT
CASSSQWGVLDTQYF
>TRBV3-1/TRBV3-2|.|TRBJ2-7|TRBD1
TGTGCCAGCAGTCGGACAGGCAAAACCTACGAGCAGTACTTC
CASSRTGKTYEQYF
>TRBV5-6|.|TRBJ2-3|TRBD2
TGTGCCAGCAGTGGGCGGGGGTCCACAGATACGCAGTATTTT
CASSGRGSTDTQYF
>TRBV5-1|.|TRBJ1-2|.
TGCGCCAGCAGCTTGGTCGCCGGGAACAACTATGGCTACACCTTC
CASSLVAGNNYGYTF
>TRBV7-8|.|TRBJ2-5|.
TGTGCCAGCAGCTTAGTATCCAGACAAGAGACCCAGTACTTC
CASSLVSRQETQYF
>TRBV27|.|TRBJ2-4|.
TGTGCCAGCAGTTTGGACAGTTTCGCCAAAAACATTCAGTACTTC
CASSLDSFAKNIQYF
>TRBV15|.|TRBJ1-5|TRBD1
TGTGCCACCAGCAGAGGACAGGGTTTCGCTCAGCCCCAGCATTTT
CATSRGQGFAQPQHF
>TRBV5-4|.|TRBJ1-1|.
TGTGCCAGCAGCTTTCTCCAGGGAACTGAAGCTTTCTTT
CASSFLQGTEAFF
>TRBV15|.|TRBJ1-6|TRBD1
TGTGCCACCAGCAGAGAGACAGGGAGAAATTCACCCCTCCACTTT
CATSRETGRNSPLHF
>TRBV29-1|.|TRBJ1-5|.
TGCAGCGTGGGGAGCAATCAGCCCCAGCATTTT
CSVGSNQPQHF
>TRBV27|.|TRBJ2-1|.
TGTGCCAGCGGTCTGCGGGGTCACCCCGAGAATGAGCAGTTCTTC
CASGLRGHPENEQFF
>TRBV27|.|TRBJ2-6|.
TGTGCCAGCGGGCGCTGGGGCAGCTCTGGGGCCAACGTCCTGACTTTC
CASGRWGSSGANVLTF
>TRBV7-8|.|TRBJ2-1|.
TGTGCCAGCAGCATCCTCGGGGGTTTCTACAATGAGCAGTTCTTC
CASSILGGFYNEQFF
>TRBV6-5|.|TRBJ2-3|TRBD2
TGTGCCAGCAGTTATCTTGAGCGGGGATCGGGGGATACGCAGTATTTT
CASSYLERGSGDTQYF
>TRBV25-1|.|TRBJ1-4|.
TGTGCCAGCAGTGAGACGGCATTTAATGAAAAACTGTTTTTT
CASSETAFNEKLFF
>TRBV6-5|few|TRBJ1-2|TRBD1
TGTGCCAGCAGACCGACAGGGCACTATGGCTACACCTTC
CASRPTGHYGYTF
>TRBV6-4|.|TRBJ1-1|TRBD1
TGTGCCAGCAGTCCGGGACAGGGGAACACTGAAGCTTTCTTT
CASSPGQGNTEAFF
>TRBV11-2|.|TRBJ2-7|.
TGTGCCAGCAGCTTGGGGGGCGGCGAGCAGTACTTC
CASSLGGGEQYF
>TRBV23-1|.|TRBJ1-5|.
TGCGCCACCTCTCAACCCAAGGTAATCCGACTTGGGAGCAATCAGCCCCAGCATTTT
CATSQPKVIRLGSNQPQHF
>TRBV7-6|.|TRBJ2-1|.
TGTGCCAGCAGCCCACTTGTTGGGGGCCTGGGGATTAATGAGCAGTTCTTC
CASSPLVGGLGINEQFF
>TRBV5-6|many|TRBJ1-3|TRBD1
TGTGCCAGCAGCGTGGGGACAGAGGATGGAAACACCATATATTTT
CASSVGTEDGNTIYF
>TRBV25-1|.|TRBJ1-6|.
TGTGCCAGCAGTGAAAACAGGAGCAATTCACCCCTCCACTTT
CASSENRSNSPLHF
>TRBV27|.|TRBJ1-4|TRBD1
TGTGCCAGCAGTCCAAGACAGGGGGGCTCGTATGAAAAACTGTTTTTT
CASSPRQGGSYEKLFF
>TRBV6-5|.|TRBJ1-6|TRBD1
TGTGCCAGCAGCTTTAACAGGGGGAGAGGCTCACCCCTCCACTTT
CASSFNRGRGSPLHF
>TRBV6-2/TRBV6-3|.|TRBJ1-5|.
TGTGCCAGCAGTTTATCGGGGAAACAGCCCCAGCATTTT
CASSLSGKQPQHF
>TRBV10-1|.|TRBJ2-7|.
TGCGCCAGCAGTACTGGACAGTACGGACACGAGCAGTACTTC
CASSTGQYGHEQYF
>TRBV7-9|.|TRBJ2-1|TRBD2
TGTGCCAGCACCACGGGAAGACTAGCGGGGGCGAATGAGCAGTTCTTC
CASTTGRLAGANEQFF
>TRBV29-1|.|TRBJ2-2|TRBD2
TGCAGCGTTCTCCCCCGGACTAGCGGGGGGGGATTTGCCGGGGAGCTGTTTTTT
CSVLPRTSGGGFAGELFF
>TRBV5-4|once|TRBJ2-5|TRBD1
TGTGCCAGCAGCTTACAGGGGTTGGGGGAGACCCAGTACTTC
CASSLQGLGETQYF
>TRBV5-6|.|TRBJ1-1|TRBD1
TGTGCCAGCAGCGCGGACAGGGGCGGGATGAACACTGAAGCTTTCTTT
CASSADRGGMNTEAFF
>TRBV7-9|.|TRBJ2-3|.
TGTGCCAGCAGCTCCAGGGTTACGGGCACAGATACGCAGTATTTT
CASSSRVTGTDTQYF
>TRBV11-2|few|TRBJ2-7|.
TGTGCCAGCAGCTTATTCGGCGGGGCCAGCTCCTACGAGCAGTACTTC
CASSLFGGASSYEQYF
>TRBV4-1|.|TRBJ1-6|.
TGCGCCAGCAGCCAAGGGAGGGAGGGGGTTAATTCACCCCTCCACTTT
CASSQGREGVNSPLHF
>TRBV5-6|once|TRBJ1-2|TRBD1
TGTGCCAGCAGGTCTAGGGGGCGAGACTATGGCTACACCTTC
CASRSRGRDYGYTF
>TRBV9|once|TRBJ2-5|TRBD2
TGTGCCAGCAGCGTCAGCGGGGGGGGCCCCATGACCCAGTACTTC
CASSVSGGGPMTQYF
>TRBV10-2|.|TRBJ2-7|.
TGCGCCAGCAGTGAGTCGACCGTCTACGAGCAGTACTTC
CASSESTVYEQYF